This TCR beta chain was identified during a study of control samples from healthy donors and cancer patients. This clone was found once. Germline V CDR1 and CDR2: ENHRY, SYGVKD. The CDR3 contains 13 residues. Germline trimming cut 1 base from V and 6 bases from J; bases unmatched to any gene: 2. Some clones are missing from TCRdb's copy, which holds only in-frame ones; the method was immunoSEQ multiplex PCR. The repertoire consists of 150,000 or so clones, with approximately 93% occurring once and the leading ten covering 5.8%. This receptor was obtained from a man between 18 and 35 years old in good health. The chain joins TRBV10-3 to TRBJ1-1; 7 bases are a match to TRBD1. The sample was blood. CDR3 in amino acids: CAISEYGTAEAFF. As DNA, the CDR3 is TGTGCCATCAGTGAGTATGGGACAGCTGAAGCTTTCTTT.